Listed here are 12 T cell receptor beta chains from one sample, sequenced in a study of CXCR4 blockade with PD-1 therapy in pancreatic cancer. Libraries were prepared by immunoSEQ multiplex PCR; TCRdb keeps only in-frame clonotypes and omits some of them. The sample includes about 5,900 clones, 35% to 45% of them seen just once. The sample comprised tumor tissue. These receptors came from a human donor with pancreatic ductal adenocarcinoma.

This clone turned up a few times. The rearrangement joins TRBV6-8 to TRBJ2-2; D gene ambiguous. The CDR3 is 14 amino acids. V was trimmed by 4 bases and J by 5 bases, leaving 11 bases between them. Germline CDR1 reads MNHGY; CDR2 reads SAAAGT. CDR3 amino acids: CASSSGSTTGELFF. The CDR3 DNA follows: TGTGCCAGCAGTTCCGGATCAACGACCGGGGAGCTGTTTTTT.

There are a few counts of this clone. The CDR3 loop reads CASSRHQGGTEAFF. The DNA for the CDR3 is TGTGCCAGCAGTCGTCACCAGGGAGGCACTGAAGCTTTCTTT. The chain links TRBV6-8 to TRBJ1-1; D may be TRBD1 (5 bases). Trimming pared 5 bases from V and 4 bases from J, leaving 14 bases between. This CDR3 region has 14 residues. CDR1 is MNHGY and CDR2 is SAAAGT in the germline V gene.

This clone came up a few times. The CDR3 DNA is TGTGCCAGCAGGCCCCAGGGGTCAATCTACGAGCAGTACTTC. Residues: CASRPQGSIYEQYF. The chain combines TRBV2 with TRBJ2-7; weak D call: TRBD1 (6 bases). V lost 6 bases to trimming and J lost 3 bases, with 15 bases between them. Looked up from germline, CDR1 is SNHLY and CDR2 is FYNNEI. The CDR3 consists of 14 residues. The variable domain in full, completed from reference TRBV2 and TRBJ2-7, reads EPEVTQTPSHQVTQMGQEVILRCVPISNHLYFYWYRQILGQKVEFLVSFYNNEISEKSEIFDDQFSVERPDGSNFTLKIRSTKLEDSAMYFCASRPQGSIYEQYFGPGTRLTVT.

The J gene is TRBJ2-5, the V gene TRBV10-2, with D possibly being TRBD2 (6 bases). Germline lookup yields CDR1 WSHSY and CDR2 SAAADI. Trimming removed 5 bases at V and 2 bases at J, with 9 bases between. The CDR3 consists of 13 residues. The CDR3 loop is CASSWDFQETQYF. CDR3 sequence (DNA): TGCGCCAGCAGTTGGGACTTTCAAGAGACCCAGTACTTC.

This clone was picked up one time. The CDR3 sequence: CATSRQGASTDTQYF. Written as DNA, the CDR3 is TGTGCCACCAGCAGACAGGGGGCTAGCACAGATACGCAGTATTTT. The V gene is TRBV15, the J gene TRBJ2-3; 8 bases fit TRBD1. Germline values: CDR1 LNHNV, CDR2 YYDKDF (reference sequence). CDR3 size: 15 residues. V was clipped by 2 bases and J by 0 bases; unmatched bases: 1.

The chain links TRBV5-1 to TRBJ2-7; 8 positions agree with TRBD2. The CDR3 extends over 16 amino acids. The trim removed 4 bases at V and 10 bases at J, leaving 19 bases unmatched. The germline V gene has CDR1 SGHRS and CDR2 YFSETQ. The CDR3 here is CASSLSSNSGAGFQYF. CDR3 DNA: TGCGCCAGCAGCCTCTCATCGAATAGCGGGGCCGGTTTTCAGTACTTC.

Here the CDR3 reads CASSLRGPDEKLFF. DNA for the CDR3: TGTGCCAGCTCACTCCGGGGCCCCGATGAAAAACTGTTTTTT. The J gene is TRBJ1-4, the V gene TRBV18, with D tentatively TRBD1 (5 bases). Trimming left V 4 bases short and J 6 bases short, with 12 bases between. This CDR3 is built from 14 residues. Germline CDR1 and CDR2: KGHSH and LQKENI.

The rearrangement links TRBV2 to TRBJ2-1; the match to TRBD2 covers 11 bases. Germline values: CDR1 SNHLY, CDR2 FYNNEI. CDR3 length: 16 residues. The J segment lost 3 bases and the V segment lost 6 bases, leaving 7 bases of the junction unmatched. In DNA form, the CDR3 reads TGTGCCAGCAGCGGGGTAGCGGGAGGGAACTACAATGAGCAGTTCTTC. Its translation: CASSGVAGGNYNEQFF.

Comments on this clone: At one end the junction does not follow the germline gene, possibly because of a read error. V usage is TRBV12-5 and J usage is TRBJ2-7; 7 bases match TRBD1. CDR3 size: 11 residues. Germline values: CDR1 LGHNT, CDR2 FRNRAP. The CDR3 reads CASDRDYEQYF. The CDR3 bases are TGTGCCAGTGACAGGGACTACGAGCAGTACTTC.

This clone has at least ten counts. This rearrangement joins TRBV11-3 to TRBJ2-5; 14 positions agree with TRBD2. The CDR3 spans 15 residues. Germline lookup yields CDR1 SGHNT and CDR2 YENEEA. Trimming removed 3 bases from V and 7 bases from J; junction bases left unmatched: 4. The DNA for the CDR3 is TGTGCCAGCAGCTTGGGACTAGCGGGAGACCGGACCCAGTACTTC. Translated: CASSLGLAGDRTQYF. Full variable domain (missing parts from reference TRBV11-3 and TRBJ2-5): EAGVVQSPRYKIIEKKQPVAFWCNPISGHNTLYWYLQNLGQGPELLIRYENEEAVDDSQLPKDRFSAERLKGVDSTLKIQPAELGDSAVYLCASSLGLAGDRTQYFGPGTRLLVL.

The chain combines TRBV6-8 with TRBJ2-5; 9 bases are a match to TRBD1. Germline V gene lookup returns CDR1 MNHGY and CDR2 SAAAGT. Unmatched junction bases numbered 17, after V lost 5 bases and J lost 7 bases. This CDR3 contains 17 residues. CDR3: CASSSELGTGSLRTQYF. The CDR3 nucleotides are TGTGCCAGCAGTAGCGAATTGGGGACAGGGTCGTTGAGGACCCAGTACTTC.

This clone turned up a few times. This rearrangement joins TRBV11-3 to TRBJ2-5; the match to TRBD1 covers 9 bases. Germline V lookup: CDR1 SGHNT, CDR2 YENEEA. J lost 4 bases, V lost 3 bases, and 3 bases had no gene match. This CDR3 has 14 amino acids. The CDR3 DNA reads TGTGCCAGCAGCTTTGGGACAGGGAGAGAGACCCAGTACTTC. Its protein is CASSFGTGRETQYF.